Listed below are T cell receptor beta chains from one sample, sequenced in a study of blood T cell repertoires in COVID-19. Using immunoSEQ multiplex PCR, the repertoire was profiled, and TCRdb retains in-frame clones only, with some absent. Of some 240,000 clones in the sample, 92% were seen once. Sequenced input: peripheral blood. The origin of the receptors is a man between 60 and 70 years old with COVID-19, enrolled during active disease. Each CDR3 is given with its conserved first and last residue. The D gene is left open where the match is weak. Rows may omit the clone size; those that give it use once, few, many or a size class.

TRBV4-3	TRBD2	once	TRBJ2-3	CASSQEPPAGVSQPSTDTQYF	TGCGCCAGCAGCCAAGAACCGCCAGCGGGAGTCTCGCAACCTAGCACAGATACGCAGTATTTT
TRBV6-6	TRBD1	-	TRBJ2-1	CASSSWDRRNEQFF	TGTGCCAGCAGTTCGTGGGACAGACGGAATGAGCAGTTCTTC
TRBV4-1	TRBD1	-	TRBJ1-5	CASSQTGTGDQPQHF	TGCGCCAGCAGCCAAACGGGGACAGGGGATCAGCCCCAGCATTTT
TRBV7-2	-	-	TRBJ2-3	CASSFDRYTDTQYF	TGTGCCAGCAGCTTCGACAGATACACAGATACGCAGTATTTT
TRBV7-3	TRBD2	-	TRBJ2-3	CASSLIASGTDTQYF	TGTGCCAGCAGCTTAATTGCTAGCGGGACAGATACGCAGTATTTT
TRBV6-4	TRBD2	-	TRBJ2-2	CASSDSISGYTGELFF	TGTGCCAGCAGTGACTCGATTAGCGGGTACACCGGGGAGCTGTTTTTT
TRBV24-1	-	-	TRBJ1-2	CATSDLNSYGYTF	TGTGCCACCAGTGATTTAAACAGCTATGGCTACACCTTC
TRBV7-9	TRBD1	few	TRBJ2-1	CASSWTGEQFF	TGTGCCAGCAGCTGGACAGGGGAGCAGTTCTTC
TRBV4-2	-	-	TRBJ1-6	CASSQEFRQSNSPLHF	TGTGCCAGCAGCCAAGAATTCCGACAGTCTAATTCACCCCTCCACTTT
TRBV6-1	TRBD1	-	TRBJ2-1	CASKTGTGRDEQFF	TGTGCCAGCAAAACCGGGACAGGGAGAGATGAGCAGTTCTTC
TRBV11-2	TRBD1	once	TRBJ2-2	CASSSILTGANTGELFF	TGTGCCAGCAGCTCTATATTGACAGGGGCGAACACCGGGGAGCTGTTTTTT
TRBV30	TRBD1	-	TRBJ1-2	CAWNQQGALGYTF	TGTGCCTGGAACCAACAGGGGGCGCTTGGCTACACCTTC
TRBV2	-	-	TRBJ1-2	CASSERGRGGYGYTF	TGTGCCAGCAGTGAAAGGGGCAGGGGTGGCTATGGCTACACCTTC
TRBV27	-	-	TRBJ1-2	CASSSGVGDYGYTF	TGTGCCAGCAGCTCAGGGGTCGGGGACTATGGCTACACCTTC
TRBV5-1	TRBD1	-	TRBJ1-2	CASRQTGQGVYGYTF	TGCGCCAGCAGGCAAACGGGACAGGGGGTCTATGGCTACACCTTC
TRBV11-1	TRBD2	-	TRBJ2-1	CASSLSRLAGGDEQFF	TGTGCCAGCAGCTTGTCCCGACTAGCGGGAGGGGATGAGCAGTTCTTC
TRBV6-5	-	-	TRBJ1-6	CASSQSGVLNSPLHF	TGTGCCAGCAGTCAGTCCGGGGTTTTGAATTCACCCCTCCACTTT
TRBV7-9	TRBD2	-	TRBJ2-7	CASSFSGRPYEQYF	TGTGCCAGCAGCTTTAGCGGGAGACCCTACGAGCAGTACTTC
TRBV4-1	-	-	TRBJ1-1	CASSLGPRTNTEAFF	TGCGCCAGCAGCCTGGGGCCACGGACGAACACTGAAGCTTTCTTT
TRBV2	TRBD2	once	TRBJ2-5	CASRGLAKETQYF	TGTGCCAGCAGAGGACTAGCTAAAGAGACCCAGTACTTC
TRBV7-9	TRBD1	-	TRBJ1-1	CASMLGQGVREAFF	TGTGCCAGCATGCTCGGACAGGGGGTGAGGGAAGCTTTCTTT
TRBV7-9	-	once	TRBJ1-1	CASSLGLSSVEAFF	TGTGCCAGCAGCTTAGGATTATCGAGCGTCGAAGCTTTCTTT
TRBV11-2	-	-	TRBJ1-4	CASSLGQTNEKLFF	TGTGCCAGCAGCTTAGGACAGACTAATGAAAAACTGTTTTTT
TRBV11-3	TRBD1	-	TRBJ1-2	CASSLVRTGDGYTF	TGTGCCAGCAGCTTAGTGAGGACAGGGGACGGCTACACCTTC
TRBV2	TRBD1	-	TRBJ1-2	CASSQLQGAANYGYTF	TGTGCCAGCAGCCAACTCCAGGGGGCTGCAAACTATGGCTACACCTTC
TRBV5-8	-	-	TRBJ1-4	CASSLVGAAAGEKLFF	TGTGCCAGCAGCTTGGTTGGGGCGGCGGCGGGAGAAAAACTGTTTTTT
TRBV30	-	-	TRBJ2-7	CALDAGAYEQYF	TGTGCCTTGGACGCCGGGGCCTACGAGCAGTACTTC
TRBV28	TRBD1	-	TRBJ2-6	CASSSEQGAGANVLTF	TGTGCCAGCAGTTCCGAGCAGGGGGCTGGGGCCAACGTCCTGACTTTC